This entry describes one TCR beta chain. Its recognized antigen is unknown. No much larger clone exists at a distance of one base, and base qualities are not known. Trimming at the junction amounts to 3 bases on V and 4 bases on J, and the germline ends lie 4 bases apart. Its CDR3 holds 13 amino acids, cysteine through phenylalanine. CDR3 DNA is the only sequence kept; it has 39 bases, read in frame from the first base. CDR1 SGHVS and CDR2 FNYEAQ are derived from the germline V gene. Donors were patients with melanoma. The data belong to a study of CD4+ T cells in melanoma (dated by TCRdb to the early 2020s). About the full investigation: The study examined neoantigen-specific CD4+ T cells in human melanoma. What the study reported, not specific to this receptor: Neoantigen-specific CD4+ T cells were reported to be correlated with the function of CD8+ T cells, macrophages and B cells. Diverse differentiation states were reported to be shown by neoantigen-specific CD4+ T cells in melanoma.

The library was obtained by the immunoSEQ multiplex PCR assay. TCRdb re-hosts the immuneACCESS table, in-frame sequences only. Its copies lack some clones; in the studies checked, an unresolved V gene accounts for under half of them, and the cause for the rest is not known. Here the sample has about 140,000 clones; around 90% occur a single time. Of the sample, roughly 1.4% is held by the ten largest clones. The rearranged chain carries TRBV7-6 and TRBJ2-6, with the D gene uncertain. The sequence derives from a human donor with melanoma. The CDR3 amino acid sequence is: CASSLAGANVLTF. The base sequence is TGTGCCAGCAGCTTGGCGGGGGCCAACGTCCTGACTTTC. The CDR3 plus the reference TRBV7-6 and TRBJ2-6 genes for the other parts give the full variable domain: GAGVSQSPRYKVTKRGQDVALRCDPISGHVSLYWYRQALGQGPEFLTYFNYEAQQDKSGLPNDRFSAERPEGSISTLTIQRTEQRDSAMYRCASSLAGANVLTFGAGSRLTVL.